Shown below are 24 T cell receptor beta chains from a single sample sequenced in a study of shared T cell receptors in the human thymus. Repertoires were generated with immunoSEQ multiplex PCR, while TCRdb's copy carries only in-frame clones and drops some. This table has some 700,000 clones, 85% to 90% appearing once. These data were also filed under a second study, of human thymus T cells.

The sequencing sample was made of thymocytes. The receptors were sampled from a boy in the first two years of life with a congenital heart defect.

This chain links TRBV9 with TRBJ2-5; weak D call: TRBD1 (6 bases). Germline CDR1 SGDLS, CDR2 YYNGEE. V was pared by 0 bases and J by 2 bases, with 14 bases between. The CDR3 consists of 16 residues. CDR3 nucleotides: TGTGCCAGCAGCGTAGACAGGGAACCTCCGCAAGAGACCCAGTACTTC. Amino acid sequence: CASSVDREPPQETQYF.

The CDR3 protein is CASSPYQRDEFF. CDR3 sequence (DNA): TGTGCCAGCAGCCCCTATCAGCGGGACGAGTTCTTC. V and J are TRBV7-6 and TRBJ2-1, with TRBD2 identical over 7 bases. Germline V CDR1 and CDR2: SGHVS, FNYEAQ. The CDR3 contains 12 residues. Losses at the gene ends were 5 bases for V and 14 bases for J; bases not matched to a gene: 9.

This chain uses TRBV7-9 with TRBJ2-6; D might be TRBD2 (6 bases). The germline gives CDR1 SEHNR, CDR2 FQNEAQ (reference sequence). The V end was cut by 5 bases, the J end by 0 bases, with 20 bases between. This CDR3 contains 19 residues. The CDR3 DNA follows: TGTGCCAGCAGCGCGACATTTACGGAGGGAGTCTCTGGGGCCAACGTCCTGACTTTC. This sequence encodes CASSATFTEGVSGANVLTF.

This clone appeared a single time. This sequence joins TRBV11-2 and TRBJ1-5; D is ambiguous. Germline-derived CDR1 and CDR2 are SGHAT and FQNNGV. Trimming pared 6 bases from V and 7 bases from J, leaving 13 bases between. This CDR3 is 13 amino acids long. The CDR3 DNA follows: TGTGCCAGCAGTTCACAACCGGGGCAGCCCCAGCATTTT. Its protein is CASSSQPGQPQHF.

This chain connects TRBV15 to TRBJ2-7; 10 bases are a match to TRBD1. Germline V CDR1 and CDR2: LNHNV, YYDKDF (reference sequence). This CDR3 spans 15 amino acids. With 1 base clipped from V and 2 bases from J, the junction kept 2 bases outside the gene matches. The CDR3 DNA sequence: TGTGCCACCAGCAGAGGGGGGACAGGGGCCTACGAGCAGTACTTC. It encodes CATSRGGTGAYEQYF.

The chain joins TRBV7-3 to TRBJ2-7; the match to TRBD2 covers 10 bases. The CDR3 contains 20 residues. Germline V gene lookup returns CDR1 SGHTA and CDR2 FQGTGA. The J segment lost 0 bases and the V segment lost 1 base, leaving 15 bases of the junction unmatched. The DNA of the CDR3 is TGTGCCAGCAGCTTAAACCCCCAGCGGGAGGGAATCCCGAGCTCCTACGAGCAGTACTTC. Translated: CASSLNPQREGIPSSYEQYF.

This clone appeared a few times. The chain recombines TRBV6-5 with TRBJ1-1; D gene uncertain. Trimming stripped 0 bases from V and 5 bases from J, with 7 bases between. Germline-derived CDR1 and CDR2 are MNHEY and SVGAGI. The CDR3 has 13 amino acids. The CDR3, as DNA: TGTGCCAGCAGTTACTCGGTCGGGACTGAAGCTTTCTTT. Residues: CASSYSVGTEAFF.

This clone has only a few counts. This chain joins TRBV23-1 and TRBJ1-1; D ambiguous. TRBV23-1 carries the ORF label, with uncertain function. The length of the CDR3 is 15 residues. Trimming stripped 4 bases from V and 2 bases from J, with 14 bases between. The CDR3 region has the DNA TGCGCCAGCAGTCGTCCGGCGGGGATTAACACTGAAGCTTTCTTT. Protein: CASSRPAGINTEAFF.

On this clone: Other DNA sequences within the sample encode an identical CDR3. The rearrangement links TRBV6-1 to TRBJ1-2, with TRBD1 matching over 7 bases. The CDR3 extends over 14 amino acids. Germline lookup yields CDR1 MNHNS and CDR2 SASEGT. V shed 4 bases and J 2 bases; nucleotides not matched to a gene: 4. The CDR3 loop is CASSVPGQNYGYTF. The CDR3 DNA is TGTGCCAGCAGTGTACCGGGACAGAACTATGGCTACACCTTC.

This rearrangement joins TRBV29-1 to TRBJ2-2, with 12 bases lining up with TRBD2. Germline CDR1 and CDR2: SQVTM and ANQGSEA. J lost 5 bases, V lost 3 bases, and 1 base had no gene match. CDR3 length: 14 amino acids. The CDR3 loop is CSVEGTSGTGELFF. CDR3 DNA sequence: TGCAGCGTTGAGGGGACTAGCGGGACCGGGGAGCTGTTTTTT.

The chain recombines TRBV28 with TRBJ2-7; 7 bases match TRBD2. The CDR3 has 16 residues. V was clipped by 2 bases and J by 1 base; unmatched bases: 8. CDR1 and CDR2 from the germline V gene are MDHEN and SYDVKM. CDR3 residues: CASSLPTSRPSYEQYF. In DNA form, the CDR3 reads TGTGCCAGCAGTTTACCGACTAGCCGACCTTCCTACGAGCAGTACTTC.

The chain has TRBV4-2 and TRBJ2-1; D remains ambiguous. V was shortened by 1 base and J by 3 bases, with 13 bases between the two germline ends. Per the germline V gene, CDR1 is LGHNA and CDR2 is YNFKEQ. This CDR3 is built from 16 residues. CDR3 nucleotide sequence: TGTGCCAGCAGCCAAGTGGTGAATAGCTACTACAATGAGCAGTTCTTC. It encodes CASSQVVNSYYNEQFF.

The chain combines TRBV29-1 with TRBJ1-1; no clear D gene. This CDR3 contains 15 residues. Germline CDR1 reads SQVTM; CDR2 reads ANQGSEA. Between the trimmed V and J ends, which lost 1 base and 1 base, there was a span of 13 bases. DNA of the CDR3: TGCAGCGTTGAAGGAATCGTGCAGGAGAACACTGAAGCTTTCTTT. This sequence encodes CSVEGIVQENTEAFF. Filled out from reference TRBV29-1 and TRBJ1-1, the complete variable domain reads SAVISQKPSRDICQRGTSLTIQCQVDSQVTMMFWYRQQPGQSLTLIATANQGSEATYESGFVIDKFPISRPNLTFSTLTVSNMSPEDSSIYLCSVEGIVQENTEAFFGQGTRLTVV.

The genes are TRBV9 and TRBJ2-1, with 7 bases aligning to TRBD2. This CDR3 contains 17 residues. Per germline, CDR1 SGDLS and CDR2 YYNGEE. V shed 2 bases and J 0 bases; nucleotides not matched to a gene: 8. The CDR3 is CASSVLSGDSSYNEQFF. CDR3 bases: TGTGCCAGCAGCGTTCTAAGCGGGGATAGCTCCTACAATGAGCAGTTCTTC.

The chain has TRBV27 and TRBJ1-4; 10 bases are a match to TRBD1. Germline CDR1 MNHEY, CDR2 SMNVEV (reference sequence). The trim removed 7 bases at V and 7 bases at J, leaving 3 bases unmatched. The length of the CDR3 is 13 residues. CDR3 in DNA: TGTGCCAGCACGGGACAGGGGTGTGAAAAACTGTTTTTT. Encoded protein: CASTGQGCEKLFF.

The CDR3 DNA follows: TGTGCCATCACGGTGAGCGGGAGGGCCAACCACGAGCAGTACTTC. Translating gives CAITVSGRANHEQYF. The gene calls are TRBV10-3 and TRBJ2-7; 10 bases are shared with TRBD2. With 7 bases clipped from V and 5 bases from J, the junction kept 11 bases outside the gene matches. Germline values: CDR1 ENHRY, CDR2 SYGVKD. The CDR3 contains 15 residues.

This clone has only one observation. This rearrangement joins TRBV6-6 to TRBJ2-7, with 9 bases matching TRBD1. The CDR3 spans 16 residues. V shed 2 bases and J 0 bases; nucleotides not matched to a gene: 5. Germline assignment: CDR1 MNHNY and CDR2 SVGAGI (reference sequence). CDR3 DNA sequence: TGTGCCAGCAGTTACAATGGGACAGGGAGCTCCTACGAGCAGTACTTC. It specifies CASSYNGTGSSYEQYF.

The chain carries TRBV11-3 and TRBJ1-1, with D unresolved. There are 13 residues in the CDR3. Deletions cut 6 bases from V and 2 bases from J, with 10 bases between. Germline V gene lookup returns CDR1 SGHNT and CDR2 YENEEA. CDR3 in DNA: TGTGCCAGCAGGGCGGGAGCCAACACTGAAGCTTTCTTT. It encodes CASRAGANTEAFF.

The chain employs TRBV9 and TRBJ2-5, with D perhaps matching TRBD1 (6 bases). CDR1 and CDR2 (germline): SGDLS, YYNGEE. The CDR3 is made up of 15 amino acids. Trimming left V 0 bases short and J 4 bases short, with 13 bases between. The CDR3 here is CASSVGGREGETQYF. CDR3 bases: TGTGCCAGCAGCGTAGGGGGGCGCGAGGGAGAGACCCAGTACTTC.

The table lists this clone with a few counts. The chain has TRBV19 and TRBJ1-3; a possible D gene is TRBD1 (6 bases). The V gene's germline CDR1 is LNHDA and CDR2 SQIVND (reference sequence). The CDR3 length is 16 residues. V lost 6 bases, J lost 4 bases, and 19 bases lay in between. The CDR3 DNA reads TGTGCCAGTAGACCCGACAACAGGGAAGGAGGAAACACCATATATTTT. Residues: CASRPDNREGGNTIYF.

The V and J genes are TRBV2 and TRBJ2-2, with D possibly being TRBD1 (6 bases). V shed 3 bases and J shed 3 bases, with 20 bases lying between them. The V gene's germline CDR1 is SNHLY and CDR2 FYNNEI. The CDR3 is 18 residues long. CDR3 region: CASSEGRYREQDTGELFF. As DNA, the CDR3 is TGTGCCAGCAGTGAGGGGCGATACAGGGAACAGGACACCGGGGAGCTGTTTTTT.

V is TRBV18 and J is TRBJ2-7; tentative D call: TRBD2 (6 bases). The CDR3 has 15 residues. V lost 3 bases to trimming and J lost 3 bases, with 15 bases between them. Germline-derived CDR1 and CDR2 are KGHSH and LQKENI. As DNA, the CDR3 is TGTGCCAGCTCACCCTCGGGACTCGCTTACTACGAGCAGTACTTC. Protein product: CASSPSGLAYYEQYF.

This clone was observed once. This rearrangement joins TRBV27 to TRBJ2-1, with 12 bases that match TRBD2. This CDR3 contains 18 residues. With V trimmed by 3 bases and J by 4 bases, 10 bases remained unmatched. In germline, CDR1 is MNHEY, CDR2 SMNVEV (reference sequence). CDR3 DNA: TGTGCCAGCAGTTTCGGATCCGGACTAGCGGGACGATACAATGAGCAGTTCTTC. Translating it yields CASSFGSGLAGRYNEQFF.

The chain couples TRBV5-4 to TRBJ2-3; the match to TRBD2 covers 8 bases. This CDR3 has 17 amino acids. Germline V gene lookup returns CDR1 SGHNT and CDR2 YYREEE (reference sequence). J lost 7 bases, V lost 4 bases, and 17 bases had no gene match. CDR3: CASSVAGRGGGWYTQYF. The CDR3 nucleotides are TGTGCCAGCAGCGTAGCGGGCCGGGGGGGAGGCTGGTATACGCAGTATTTT.